These 32 T cell receptor beta chains originate from one sample sequenced in a study of blood T cell repertoires in COVID-19. The protocol was immunoSEQ multiplex PCR, while the TCRdb copy is restricted to in-frame clones and leaves out a portion. The sample shows 180,000 or so clones, roughly 82% of them seen only once. Sample: PBMCs or T cells enriched from blood (not recorded which). The source of these receptors is a middle-aged man who had recovered from COVID-19.

V and J are TRBV28 and TRBJ1-2; possible D gene TRBD1, 5 bases. CDR1 is MDHEN and CDR2 is SYDVKM in the germline V gene. The germline V and J ends were trimmed by 3 bases and 3 bases, with 14 bases remaining between them. This CDR3 has 15 residues. CDR3 residues: CASSFITGDYYGYTF. In DNA form, the CDR3 reads TGTGCCAGCAGTTTTATAACAGGAGATTACTATGGCTACACCTTC.

J is TRBJ1-1 and V is TRBV7-8, with 9 nucleotides matching TRBD1. This CDR3 is built from 14 residues. Trimming took 5 bases from V and 4 from J; bases not matched to a gene: 5. Germline V gene sequence: CDR1 SGHVS, CDR2 FQNEAQ. CDR3 nucleotides: TGTGCCAGCAGCGGGGACAGGGATGGCACTGAAGCTTTCTTT. Its translation: CASSGDRDGTEAFF.

The CDR3 spells CASRRTANQPQHF. The CDR3 DNA sequence: TGTGCCAGCAGGAGGACAGCGAATCAGCCCCAGCATTTT. The chain is built from TRBV6-5 and TRBJ1-5, with D possibly matching TRBD1 (6 bases). Trimming stripped 6 bases from V and 4 bases from J, with 10 bases between. The germline V gene has CDR1 MNHEY and CDR2 SVGAGI. The CDR3 sequence is 13 residues long.

This sequence joins TRBV7-3 and TRBJ2-3; 8 bases map to TRBD1. Losses at the gene ends were 5 bases for V and 4 bases for J; bases not matched to a gene: 8. This CDR3 has 15 residues. CDR1 is SGHTA, CDR2 FQGTGA, per germline. The CDR3 spells CASSVQGGPADTQYF. DNA for the CDR3: TGTGCCAGCAGCGTACAGGGGGGCCCCGCAGATACGCAGTATTTT.

The table lists this clone with a few counts. The rearrangement links TRBV19 to TRBJ2-3, with 8 nucleotides matching TRBD2. V lost 4 bases, J lost 1 base, and 4 bases stayed unmatched. The germline gives CDR1 LNHDA, CDR2 SQIVND (reference sequence). The CDR3 runs to 15 residues. The CDR3: CASSTGTSGTDTQYF. CDR3 nucleotides: TGTGCCAGTAGTACGGGGACTAGTGGCACAGATACGCAGTATTTT. Combining the CDR3 with reference TRBV19 and TRBJ2-3 gives the whole variable domain DGGITQSPKYLFRKEGQNVTLSCEQNLNHDAMYWYRQDPGQGLRLIYYSQIVNDFQKGDIAEGYSVSREKKESFPLTVTSAQKNPTAFYLCASSTGTSGTDTQYFGPGTRLTVL.

The rearrangement links TRBV9 to TRBJ1-5, with D perhaps matching TRBD1 (5 bases). Trimming pared 0 bases from V and 5 bases from J, leaving 9 bases between. Germline values: CDR1 SGDLS, CDR2 YYNGEE. CDR3 length: 14 amino acids. The CDR3 reads CASSVEGQDQPQHF. DNA of the CDR3: TGTGCCAGCAGCGTAGAGGGGCAGGATCAGCCCCAGCATTTT.

The rearrangement uses TRBV7-9 and TRBJ2-5; TRBD2 aligns across 9 bases. The CDR3 spans 13 residues. The germline CDR1 and CDR2 sequences are SEHNR and FQNEAQ (reference sequence). Trimming at V came to 1 base and at J to 9 bases, leaving 3 bases not matched to a gene. The CDR3 DNA reads as TGTGCCAGCAGCTTAGGACTAGCGGAGGCCCAGTACTTC. This gives the protein CASSLGLAEAQYF.

This rearrangement joins TRBV29-1 to TRBJ2-7; TRBD1 is a possible D gene (5 bases). CDR1 and CDR2 from the germline V gene are SQVTM and ANQGSEA. Trimming removed 5 bases at V and 0 bases at J, with 8 bases between. The CDR3 has 12 residues. CDR3 in amino acids: CSVFDSSYEQYF. The CDR3 bases are TGCAGCGTTTTTGACAGCTCCTACGAGCAGTACTTC.

The chain joins TRBV28 to TRBJ2-2; 11 bases are a match to TRBD2. The junction had 5 bases not matched to a gene; V was cut back by 11 bases and J by 6 bases. The CDR3 has 13 residues. Germline assignment: CDR1 MDHEN and CDR2 SYDVKM. Here the CDR3 DNA reads TGTGCCTCGAAACTAGCGGGAGCCGGGGAGCTGTTTTTT. It codes for CASKLAGAGELFF.

This clone showed up just a few times. The V and J genes are TRBV5-1 and TRBJ2-7; possibly TRBD2 for D (6 bases). Germline lookup yields CDR1 SGHRS and CDR2 YFSETQ. This CDR3 comprises 16 residues. V lost 3 bases and J lost 3, with 19 bases in between. The CDR3 sequence is CASSSGVRGTHYEQYF. In DNA form, the CDR3 reads TGCGCCAGCAGCTCGGGGGTCCGGGGCACTCACTACGAGCAGTACTTC.

The CDR3 loop reads CASNSYRVDDIQYF. The CDR3 DNA follows: TGTGCCAGCAATTCTTACAGGGTAGATGACATTCAGTACTTC. The gene calls are TRBV2 and TRBJ2-4; D perhaps matches TRBD1 (6 bases). V was cut by 7 bases and J by 8 bases, with 18 bases left in between. The CDR3 length is 14 residues. Germline values: CDR1 SNHLY, CDR2 FYNNEI.

Here the CDR3 reads CASSLWAGNTIYF. CDR3 nucleotides: TGTGCCAGCAGCTTGTGGGCCGGAAACACCATATATTTT. The chain carries TRBV5-6 and TRBJ1-3; D remains unclear. The germline V and J ends were trimmed by 1 base and 4 bases, with 6 bases remaining between them. The CDR3 has 13 residues. Germline V gene data show CDR1 as SGHDT and CDR2 as YYEEEE.

The J gene is TRBJ2-3, the V gene TRBV12-5; TRBD2 matches at 13 bases. Germline values: CDR1 LGHNT, CDR2 FRNRAP. The trim removed 4 bases at V and 2 bases at J, leaving 9 bases unmatched. The CDR3 is 18 amino acids. CDR3 sequence (DNA): TGTGCTAGTGGTTCCACACCCGGGACTAGCGGGGTCACAGATACGCAGTATTTT. Translation gives CASGSTPGTSGVTDTQYF.

Here the CDR3 reads CATSRLPRGATNEKLFF. For the CDR3, the DNA is TGTGCCACCAGCAGACTCCCCAGGGGAGCAACTAATGAAAAACTGTTTTTT. V and J are TRBV15 and TRBJ1-4, with TRBD1 as a possible D gene (6 bases). V lost 2 bases and J 0 bases, leaving 13 bases between the germline ends. The CDR3 loop spans 17 amino acids. Germline V gene sequence: CDR1 LNHNV, CDR2 YYDKDF (reference sequence).

This clone was found a few times. V is TRBV5-1 and J is TRBJ1-1, with D possibly TRBD1 on 5 matching bases. The CDR3 runs 15 residues. The germline CDR1 and CDR2 sequences are SGHRS and YFSETQ. V lost 4 bases to trimming and J lost 1 base, with 14 bases between them. As DNA, the CDR3 is TGCGCCAGCAGCCCCCGGGGGGTAGCGAACACTGAAGCTTTCTTT. It yields the protein CASSPRGVANTEAFF. The full variable domain, its missing parts supplied by reference TRBV5-1 and TRBJ1-1, is KAGVTQTPRYLIKTRGQQVTLSCSPISGHRSVSWYQQTPGQGLQFLFEYFSETQRNKGNFPGRFSGRQFSNSRSEMNVSTLELGDSALYLCASSPRGVANTEAFFGQGTRLTVV.

This clone appeared a single time. V is TRBV24-1 and J is TRBJ2-6, with 7 positions matching TRBD1. CDR1 is KGHDR and CDR2 is SFDVKD in the germline V gene. The V segment lost 3 bases and the J segment 4 bases; nucleotides outside the gene matches: 2. This CDR3 has 15 amino acids. CDR3 in DNA: TGTGCCACCAGTGATGAGGGGGCAGGGGCCAACGTCCTGACTTTC. It yields the protein CATSDEGAGANVLTF.

V is TRBV30 and J is TRBJ1-5; 7 bases are a match to TRBD1. This CDR3 is built from 15 residues. Germline V lookup: CDR1 GTSNPN, CDR2 SVGIG (reference sequence). Trimming took 3 bases from V and 1 from J; bases not matched to a gene: 6. The CDR3 DNA follows: TGTGCCTGGAGCGAGGGGGCTTGGAGCAATCAGCCCCAGCATTTT. This translates into CAWSEGAWSNQPQHF.

This chain links TRBV28 with TRBJ1-2; 7 bases are shared with TRBD1. With 3 bases clipped from V and 6 bases from J, the junction kept 4 bases outside the gene matches. This CDR3 contains 13 residues. Germline V CDR1 and CDR2: MDHEN, SYDVKM. The DNA for the CDR3 is TGTGCCAGCAGTTTCCGACAGGGCGATGGCTACACCTTC. Protein sequence: CASSFRQGDGYTF.

The chain carries TRBV5-4 and TRBJ2-7; 11 nucleotides align to TRBD1. Trimming removed 4 bases from V and 5 bases from J; junction bases left unmatched: 2. CDR3 length equals 13 residues. Germline V lookup: CDR1 SGHNT, CDR2 YYREEE (reference sequence). The CDR3 loop is CASSGGQGDEQYF. The CDR3 DNA follows: TGTGCCAGCAGCGGGGGACAGGGGGACGAGCAGTACTTC.

V usage is TRBV19 and J usage is TRBJ2-7; TRBD1 aligns across 8 bases. J lost 3 bases, V lost 5 bases, and 3 bases had no gene match. The CDR3 has 13 amino acids. The germline CDR1 and CDR2 sequences are LNHDA and SQIVND (reference sequence). CDR3 protein: CASSGTGLYEQYF. The CDR3 DNA reads TGTGCCAGTAGTGGGACAGGCCTCTACGAGCAGTACTTC.

The J gene is TRBJ1-2, the V gene TRBV5-1; D gene uncertain. The germline gives CDR1 SGHRS, CDR2 YFSETQ. Trimming shortened V by 0 bases and J by 4 bases, and 10 bases separated the two germline ends. The CDR3 has 14 amino acids. The CDR3 DNA reads TGCGCCAGCAGCTTGGTAAAGCCCACCTATGGCTACACCTTC. This encodes CASSLVKPTYGYTF.

This chain joins TRBV7-9 and TRBJ2-2; 7 bases match TRBD2. The V gene's germline CDR1 is SEHNR and CDR2 FQNEAQ (reference sequence). The CDR3 is made up of 17 amino acids. The ends lost 6 bases at V and 0 bases at J; junction bases unmatched: 10. In DNA form, the CDR3 reads TGTGCCAGCAGGCCCCAAGCAGCGGGACCGAACACCGGGGAGCTGTTTTTT. Amino acid sequence: CASRPQAAGPNTGELFF. The full variable domain, rest sourced from reference TRBV7-9 and TRBJ2-2, is DTGVSQNPRHKITKRGQNVTFRCDPISEHNRLYWYRQTLGQGPEFLTYFQNEAQLEKSRLLSDRFSAERPKGSFSTLEIQRTEQGDSAMYLCASRPQAAGPNTGELFFGEGSRLTVL.

The rearrangement joins TRBV3-1 (or the pseudogene TRBV3-2) to TRBJ2-3, with 8 bases identical to TRBD2. CDR1 is LGHDT, CDR2 YNNKEL, per germline (reference sequence). CDR3 size: 14 residues. Trimming took 4 bases from V and 6 from J; bases not matched to a gene: 6. CDR3 bases: TGTGCCAGCAGCCCCCTCGGACTAGCCGATACGCAGTATTTT. It translates to CASSPLGLADTQYF.

V gene TRBV6-5 combines with J gene TRBJ1-1, with a possible D match to TRBD1 (5 bases). V was shortened by 4 bases and J by 5 bases, with 17 bases between the two germline ends. The germline V gene has CDR1 MNHEY and CDR2 SVGAGI. The CDR3 is made up of 15 amino acids. The CDR3 reads CASSFGGEVVTEAFF. The CDR3 region has the DNA TGTGCCAGCAGTTTCGGAGGGGAGGTGGTGACTGAAGCTTTCTTT.

The V call is TRBV24-1, the J call TRBJ1-1; D is undetermined. The CDR3 has 16 residues. Germline V CDR1 and CDR2: KGHDR, SFDVKD. V shed 12 bases and J shed 3 bases, with 25 bases lying between them. The CDR3 here is CAVKSTTPAGDTEAFF. CDR3 nucleotides: TGTGCCGTGAAATCGACAACCCCCGCGGGTGACACTGAAGCTTTCTTT.

The chain employs TRBV15 and TRBJ2-2; unclear D gene. Looked up from germline, CDR1 is LNHNV and CDR2 is YYDKDF (reference sequence). Trimming stripped 1 base from V and 6 bases from J, with 9 bases between. The CDR3 loop spans 14 amino acids. The CDR3, as DNA: TGTGCCACCAGCAGAGGGCTTCCTCCCGGGGAGCTGTTTTTT. As protein: CATSRGLPPGELFF.

This sequence joins TRBV11-2 and TRBJ2-5; 7 positions agree with TRBD1. The CDR3 spans 11 residues. After removal of 8 bases from V and 3 bases from J, the junction contained 0 bases not matched to a gene. Germline V gene sequence: CDR1 SGHAT, CDR2 FQNNGV. The CDR3 loop is CASGTEETQYF. The CDR3 DNA reads as TGTGCCAGCGGGACAGAAGAGACCCAGTACTTC.

V gene TRBV7-9 combines with J gene TRBJ1-5; weak D call: TRBD1 (6 bases). The CDR3 loop spans 14 amino acids. CDR1 SEHNR and CDR2 FQNEAQ come from the germline V gene (reference sequence). The germline V and J ends were trimmed by 4 bases and 3 bases, with 10 bases remaining between them. In DNA, the CDR3 is TGTGCCAGCAGCTATGACAGGCCCAATCAGCCCCAGCATTTT. This encodes CASSYDRPNQPQHF.

The chain recombines TRBV10-3 with TRBJ1-4, with TRBD1 identical over 7 bases. Per germline, CDR1 ENHRY and CDR2 SYGVKD. V dropped 4 bases and J dropped 4; count of bases not matched to a gene: 6. The CDR3 spans 15 residues. CDR3 bases: TGTGCCATCAGTGGAGACAGGGTGGATAATGAAAAACTGTTTTTT. Its translation is CAISGDRVDNEKLFF.

CDR3 nucleotide sequence: TGTGCCAGCTCACCACCCCGTCTAGCGGGGTACCAAGAGACCCAGTACTTC. Amino acids: CASSPPRLAGYQETQYF. V gene TRBV18 combines with J gene TRBJ2-5, with 9 positions matching TRBD2. The CDR3 spans 17 residues. Germline CDR1 KGHSH, CDR2 LQKENI. After removal of 0 bases from V and 0 bases from J, the junction contained 5 bases not matched to a gene. The entire variable domain, with the rest obtained from reference TRBV18 and TRBJ2-5, is as follows: NAGVMQNPRHLVRRRGQEARLRCSPMKGHSHVYWYRQLPEEGLKFMVYLQKENIIDESGMPKERFSAEFPKEGPSILRIQQVVRGDSAAYFCASSPPRLAGYQETQYFGPGTRLLVL.

This chain uses TRBV19 with TRBJ2-5; TRBD1 aligns across 8 bases. CDR3 length: 14 amino acids. Germline V gene sequence: CDR1 LNHDA, CDR2 SQIVND (reference sequence). The V gene end was trimmed by 3 bases and the J gene end by 7 bases; junction bases not matched to a gene: 7. The CDR3 region is CASSIQGADGTQYF. The CDR3 DNA follows: TGTGCCAGTAGTATCCAGGGGGCTGATGGGACCCAGTACTTC. Based on the CDR3 plus reference TRBV19 and TRBJ2-5, the full variable domain is DGGITQSPKYLFRKEGQNVTLSCEQNLNHDAMYWYRQDPGQGLRLIYYSQIVNDFQKGDIAEGYSVSREKKESFPLTVTSAQKNPTAFYLCASSIQGADGTQYFGPGTRLLVL.

V is TRBV6-6 and J is TRBJ2-7; D may be TRBD2 (5 bases). CDR1 is MNHNY and CDR2 is SVGAGI in the germline V gene (reference sequence). Deletions cut 7 bases from V and 8 bases from J, with 12 bases between. The CDR3 runs to 11 residues. For the CDR3, the DNA is TGTGCCAGCACTATGACCGGGAAGCAGTACTTC. It translates to CASTMTGKQYF.